In this sample, the clone carrying this T cell receptor beta chain turned up once. Its target is not known. The sample originates from a study of beta chain features in type 1 diabetes. Study information: All samples combined gave around 98,000,000 sorted cells for examination.

V was shortened by 5 bases and J by 6 bases, with 9 bases between the two germline ends. Germline CDR1 is SGHTA and CDR2 is FQGNSA. CDR3 length: 12 residues. Study-level points and caveats: For Type 1 diabetes patients, all four CD4+ subsets carried TCRB CDR3s that were moderately but significantly shorter. Among patients, naive, central memory and Treg TCRB repertoires appeared more similar than among healthy donors.

What was sequenced were expressed TCRB transcripts, since all of the isolated RNA had been reverse transcribed. The data were produced by immunoSEQ multiplex PCR, yet TCRdb's version contains in-frame clones alone and is incomplete. Altogether about 250,000 clones are present, approximately 10% being singletons, with the ten largest covering more than 0.015%. The sample consisted of naive CD4+ T cells from blood. This chain connects TRBV7-2 to TRBJ2-3, with D uncertain. The sequence was collected from a man aged 25 to 40 with type 1 diabetes. CDR3 DNA: TGTGCCAGCAGCCCCCGGTTGGATACGCAGTATTTT. Translation gives CASSPRLDTQYF. Complete variable domain (other parts from reference TRBV7-2 and TRBJ2-3): GAGVSQSPSNKVTEKGKDVELRCDPISGHTALYWYRQSLGQGLEFLIYFQGNSAPDKSGLPSDRFSAERTGGSVSTLTIQRTQQEDSAVYLCASSPRLDTQYFGPGTRLTVL.